A selection of T cell receptor beta chains follows, all from one sample in a study of cytomegalovirus exposure and HLA in healthy donors. Some clones are missing from TCRdb's copy, which holds only in-frame ones; the method was immunoSEQ multiplex PCR. This repertoire shows approximately 170,000 clones, roughly 70% found once; its top ten account for approximately 5.1%. The sequenced sample consisted of PBMCs. The receptors were sampled from a woman in her late teens or twenties in good health and CMV-seropositive. The CDR3 runs from the conserved cysteine through the conserved F or W. The D gene is left open where the match is weak. Size is stated for part of the rows, as once, few or many counts, or as a class when the clone is expanded.

j_call | clone_size | d_call | v_call | cdr3_nt | cdr3_aa
TRBJ1-1 | once | - | TRBV15 | TGTGCCACCAGCAGCCCTAACAGGGCCGGCCCGAAGAACACTGAAGCTTTCTTT | CATSSPNRAGPKNTEAFF
TRBJ1-1 | - | - | TRBV19 | TGTGCCAGTAGTCTCCACACAGAGAACGGTGTAGCTTTCTTT | CASSLHTENGVAFF
TRBJ2-7 | - | - | TRBV13 | TGTGCCAGCAGCCCTGTCCCGACTAGGGGATGGGAGCAGTACTTC | CASSPVPTRGWEQYF
TRBJ1-2 | - | - | TRBV5-4 | TGTGCCAGCACCCTAATGGGACAAATTAACTATGGCTACACCTTC | CASTLMGQINYGYTF
TRBJ2-7 | few | TRBD2 | TRBV7-2 | TGTGCCAGCAGCTTACCCAGCGGGGGGCCGCGCTCCTACGAGCAGTACTTC | CASSLPSGGPRSYEQYF
TRBJ2-1 | - | - | TRBV6-1 | TGTGCCCAGTCCCCGCTTTCTAGCTCAGATGAGCAGTTCTTC | CAQSPLSSSDEQFF
TRBJ1-1 | - | TRBD1 | TRBV5-4 | TGTGCCAGCAGCAGAGGGGGCCCGGGGACTGAAGCTTTCTTT | CASSRGGPGTEAFF
TRBJ1-1 | - | TRBD1 | TRBV7-2 | TGTGCCAGCAGCCTACGGACAGGGTTGGGGACTGAAGCTTTCTTT | CASSLRTGLGTEAFF
TRBJ2-5 | - | TRBD1 | TRBV7-7 | TGTGCTAGCAGCCGGAGCAGGGGGCTCGTAGAGACCCAGTACTTC | CASSRSRGLVETQYF
TRBJ2-5 | - | - | TRBV2 | TGTGCCAGCAGTGCTGACCAAAGACAGTACCAAGAGACCCAGTACTTC | CASSADQRQYQETQYF
TRBJ1-4 | - | TRBD1 | TRBV6-6 | TGTGCCAGCAGTTCCGACAGGGGCAGACCTAATGAAAAACTGTTTTTT | CASSSDRGRPNEKLFF
TRBJ2-5 | - | - | TRBV19 | TGTGCCAGTAGTACTCTCTTGGAGGGGGAGACCCAGTACTTC | CASSTLLEGETQYF
TRBJ1-5 | - | - | TRBV11-2 | TGTGCCAGCAGCTTAGATCTTAGCGCGGACGGATTCAATCAGCCCCAGCATTTT | CASSLDLSADGFNQPQHF
TRBJ1-2 | - | - | TRBV5-1 | TGCGCCAGCAGCTCGGGTCGCGACTATGGCTACACCTTC | CASSSGRDYGYTF
TRBJ2-2 | few | - | TRBV7-7 | TGTGCTAGCAGCTTAGGCAGAACCGGGGAGCTGTTTTTT | CASSLGRTGELFF
TRBJ1-4 | - | TRBD1 | TRBV6-5 | TGTGCCAGCAGTTACAGGTCAGGGGGTGAAAAACTGTTTTTT | CASSYRSGGEKLFF
TRBJ1-1 | few | TRBD1 | TRBV5-6 | TGTGCCAGCAGCGGACTGGGACAGGGCGAAGCTTTCTTT | CASSGLGQGEAFF
TRBJ2-7 | - | - | TRBV30 | TGTGCCTGGAGTGTACTCTCGACCTACGAGCAGTACTTC | CAWSVLSTYEQYF
TRBJ2-4 | - | - | TRBV7-8 | TGTGCCAGCAGCTCGACAGCGAACAACAAAAACATTCAGTACTTC | CASSSTANNKNIQYF
TRBJ1-5 | - | TRBD1 | TRBV27 | TGTGCCAGCAGTTTGGGACAGGGGCCACCGGACAATCAGCCCCAGCATTTT | CASSLGQGPPDNQPQHF